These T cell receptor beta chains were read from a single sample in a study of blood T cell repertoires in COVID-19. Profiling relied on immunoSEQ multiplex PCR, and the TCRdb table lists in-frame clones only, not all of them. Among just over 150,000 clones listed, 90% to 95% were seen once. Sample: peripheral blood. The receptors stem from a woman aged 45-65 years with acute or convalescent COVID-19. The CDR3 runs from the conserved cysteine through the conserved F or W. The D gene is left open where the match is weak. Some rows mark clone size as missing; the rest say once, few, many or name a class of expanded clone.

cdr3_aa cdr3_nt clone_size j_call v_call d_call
CASSTGGVGEKLFF TGTGCCAGTAGTACAGGGGGCGTCGGTGAAAAACTGTTTTTT - TRBJ1-4 TRBV19 TRBD1
CASSTDRGAYSGNQPQHF TGTGCCAGTAGTACGGACAGGGGGGCTTATTCGGGGAATCAGCCCCAGCATTTT - TRBJ1-5 TRBV19 TRBD1
CASRDRVNTEAFF TGTGCCAGCAGGGACAGGGTGAACACTGAAGCTTTCTTT - TRBJ1-1 TRBV2 TRBD1
CASSKVQGGTEAFF TGTGCCAGTAGTAAGGTTCAGGGGGGAACTGAAGCTTTCTTT once TRBJ1-1 TRBV19 TRBD1
CASSHQDRGYEKLFF TGTGCCAGCAGTCACCAGGACAGGGGTTACGAAAAACTGTTTTTT - TRBJ1-4 TRBV6-5 TRBD1
CASSAGGNYNEQFF TGTGCCAGCAGCGCCGGGGGTAACTACAATGAGCAGTTCTTC - TRBJ2-1 TRBV7-9 -
CASSQGHRYYEQYF TGTGCCAGCTCACAAGGACACCGATACTACGAGCAGTACTTC - TRBJ2-7 TRBV18 -
CASSNLRGGTGELFF TGTGCCAGCAGCAACCTAAGGGGAGGGACCGGGGAGCTGTTTTTT - TRBJ2-2 TRBV7-3 TRBD2
CASSLSGTNTGELFF TGCGCCAGCAGCCTTAGCGGGACTAACACCGGGGAGCTGTTTTTT - TRBJ2-2 TRBV4-3 TRBD2
CASSGSGGAGTDTQYF TGTGCCAGCAGTGGTAGCGGGGGGGCCGGCACAGATACGCAGTATTTT - TRBJ2-3 TRBV2 TRBD2
CSARTSNAHEQYF TGCAGCGCCCGGACTAGCAACGCCCACGAGCAGTACTTC - TRBJ2-7 TRBV29-1 TRBD2
CASSPGQPINEKLFF TGCGCCAGCAGCCCTGGACAGCCCATTAATGAAAAACTGTTTTTT once TRBJ1-4 TRBV4-1 -
CASSPMSRGDSPLHF TGTGCCAGCAGTCCAATGTCCAGAGGTGATTCACCCCTCCACTTT - TRBJ1-6 TRBV21-1 -
CASSLGVGGTASSPLHF TGTGCCAGCAGCCTGGGGGTCGGCGGGACGGCTTCGTCACCCCTCCACTTT once TRBJ1-6 TRBV7-8 -
CASSFGTGRGNIQYF TGTGCCAGTAGTTTCGGGACAGGGCGAGGGAACATTCAGTACTTC - TRBJ2-4 TRBV19 TRBD1
CAIERSGVYNEQFF TGTGCCATTGAACGGAGCGGGGTTTACAATGAGCAGTTCTTC - TRBJ2-1 TRBV30 TRBD2
CAISGTGFTGYTF TGTGCCATCAGTGGAACAGGGTTTACTGGCTACACCTTC - TRBJ1-2 TRBV10-3 -
CASGQDSTNEKLFF TGTGCCAGTGGACAGGACTCAACTAATGAAAAACTGTTTTTT - TRBJ1-4 TRBV28 TRBD1
CASSRFGQGNFLGSPLHF TGTGCCAGCAGTCGATTCGGACAGGGAAATTTTTTAGGTTCACCCCTCCACTTT - TRBJ1-6 TRBV28 TRBD1
CASSLGGDTEAFF TGCGCCAGCAGCTTAGGGGGGGACACTGAAGCTTTCTTT - TRBJ1-1 TRBV5-1 -
CATSDTRKGAETQYF TGTGCCACCAGTGATACTAGGAAGGGGGCGGAGACCCAGTACTTC - TRBJ2-5 TRBV24-1 TRBD1
CATSYLPGQANYGYTF TGTGCCACCAGCTATCTCCCGGGACAGGCCAACTATGGCTACACCTTC - TRBJ1-2 TRBV15 TRBD1
CASSQPGLGTEAFF TGTGCCAGCAGCCAACCGGGACTGGGGACTGAAGCTTTCTTT - TRBJ1-1 TRBV3-1/TRBV3-2 -
CASSLVGRTNEKLFF TGTGCCAGCAGCTTAGTGGGGAGGACTAATGAAAAACTGTTTTTT once TRBJ1-4 TRBV7-2 -
CASSPDPSAVYEQYF TGTGCCAGCAGTCCCGACCCCAGCGCTGTCTACGAGCAGTACTTC - TRBJ2-7 TRBV6-2/TRBV6-3 -
CASSPDRDTQGAEAFF TGTGCCAGCAGCCCTGACCGGGACACCCAAGGCGCTGAAGCTTTCTTT - TRBJ1-1 TRBV11-1 -
CASSLGTDKTYEQYF TGTGCCAGTAGTCTCGGGACAGATAAAACCTACGAGCAGTACTTC - TRBJ2-7 TRBV19 TRBD1
CASSRTLSNQPQHF TGTGCCAGTTCGAGGACACTTAGCAATCAGCCCCAGCATTTT - TRBJ1-5 TRBV2 -
CASSLGTGTYGYTF TGCGCCAGCAGCTTGGGGACAGGTACATATGGCTACACCTTC - TRBJ1-2 TRBV5-1 TRBD1
CASSPGQGGNQPQHF TGTGCCAGCTCACCGGGACAGGGAGGCAATCAGCCCCAGCATTTT once TRBJ1-5 TRBV18 TRBD1
CASSLETGRTGELFF TGTGCCAGCAGCTTAGAAACAGGGCGAACCGGGGAGCTGTTTTTT - TRBJ2-2 TRBV7-3 -
CSARFDEQYF TGCAGTGCTAGATTCGACGAGCAGTACTTC - TRBJ2-7 TRBV20-1 -
CAWTGRAGAMNTEAFF TGTGCCTGGACCGGGCGGGCGGGGGCGATGAACACTGAAGCTTTCTTT - TRBJ1-1 TRBV30 -
CASTFLPGTGAYEQYF TGTGCCAGCACTTTCCTTCCCGGGACAGGAGCCTACGAGCAGTACTTC - TRBJ2-7 TRBV27 TRBD1
CAWSAHRVAGNTEAFF TGTGCCTGGAGTGCCCACAGGGTGGCGGGGAACACTGAAGCTTTCTTT once TRBJ1-1 TRBV30 -
CASSRDRGETEAFF TGTGCCAGCTCACGCGACAGGGGAGAGACTGAAGCTTTCTTT - TRBJ1-1 TRBV18 TRBD1
CATSTSTDTQYF TGTGCCACCAGCACTTCCACAGATACGCAGTATTTT - TRBJ2-3 TRBV15 -
CASSEGSQDQPQHF TGTGCCAGCAGTGAGGGCAGTCAGGATCAGCCCCAGCATTTT - TRBJ1-5 TRBV2 -
CASSQEAGPQETQYF TGCGCCAGCAGCCAAGAGGCGGGTCCTCAAGAGACCCAGTACTTC once TRBJ2-5 TRBV4-3 -
CASSLGQELEAFF TGTGCCAGCAGCTTGGGACAGGAGCTTGAAGCTTTCTTT - TRBJ1-1 TRBV5-4 -
CASSPAFRETEAFF TGTGCCAGCAGTCCCGCTTTCAGGGAAACTGAAGCTTTCTTT - TRBJ1-1 TRBV6-6 -
CASSPITGTGGTGELFF TGTGCCAGCAGCCCGATTACCGGGACAGGGGGTACCGGGGAGCTGTTTTTT - TRBJ2-2 TRBV4-2 TRBD1
CASSESGQGGDTQYF TGTGCCAGCAGTGAATCTGGACAGGGAGGAGATACCCAGTACTTC - TRBJ2-5 TRBV25-1 TRBD1
CATSRAPEGRDTGELFF TGTGCCACCAGCAGAGCTCCTGAGGGAAGAGACACCGGGGAGCTGTTTTTT few TRBJ2-2 TRBV15 -
CASECILGRQEKLFF TGCGCCAGCGAGTGTATTTTGGGGAGGCAAGAAAAACTGTTTTTT once TRBJ1-4 TRBV10-1 -
CSVNRGFMNTEAFF TGCAGCGTTAACAGGGGATTCATGAACACTGAAGCTTTCTTT - TRBJ1-1 TRBV29-1 TRBD1
CAISEGVPYEQYF TGTGCCATCAGTGAGGGAGTTCCCTACGAGCAGTACTTC - TRBJ2-7 TRBV10-3 -
CASSPSGHSYEQYF TGTGCCAGCAGCCCGTCGGGTCACTCCTACGAGCAGTACTTC - TRBJ2-7 TRBV7-8 -
CASTSVSGANVLTF TGTGCCAGCACGTCAGTCTCTGGGGCCAACGTCCTGACTTTC - TRBJ2-6 TRBV2 -
CASLRTGYEQYF TGTGCCAGCCTTCGGACAGGTTACGAGCAGTACTTC - TRBJ2-7 TRBV2 TRBD1
CASSEAPPGLAGDGTGELFF TGTGCCAGCAGTGAAGCGCCCCCGGGACTAGCGGGAGACGGCACCGGGGAGCTGTTTTTT - TRBJ2-2 TRBV2 TRBD2
CASSVQGVTYEQYF TGTGCCAGCAGTGTGCAGGGGGTTACCTACGAGCAGTACTTC - TRBJ2-7 TRBV2 TRBD1
CASNQGASYGYTF TGTGCCAGCAATCAGGGGGCGAGCTATGGCTACACCTTC - TRBJ1-2 TRBV28 TRBD1
CASSQPDRGSTGELFF TGCGCCAGCAGTCAACCCGACAGGGGTAGCACCGGGGAGCTGTTTTTT - TRBJ2-2 TRBV23-1 TRBD1